This T cell receptor (beta chain) was captured by sequencing in a study of blood T cells in healthy people across ages. Using a J-beta primer mix together with a sample-barcoded 5' primer, a second PCR was run for roughly 6 to 12 cycles. One entry per CDR3 protein results from TCRdb running MiXCR on the 5' RACE reads. This sample yields around 1,900,000 distinct CDR3 sequences, of which about two fifths are seen a single time; under 25% belongs to the top ten. V was cut by 2 bases and J by 13 bases, with 15 bases left in between. CDR3 size: 13 residues. The germline V gene has CDR1 SGHNT and CDR2 YENEEA.

The gene calls are TRBV11-3 and TRBJ2-4; a possible D gene is TRBD2 (5 bases). This clonotype originated in a human donor in good health. Sample: blood. CDR3 DNA: TGTGCCAGCAGCTTAAACGAGGGAGAGCAGCAGTACTTC. Amino acids: CASSLNEGEQQYF.